This T cell receptor (beta chain) was recovered during a study of blood T cell repertoires in COVID-19. The table lists this clone with a few counts. Participants were aged about 18 to 89 years from about two dozen US areas. This table comes from immunoSEQ multiplex PCR, and its TCRdb copy is limited to in-frame clones, with some not included. The sample lists roughly 260,000 clones, around 86% seen once, with approximately 2.4% in the top ten. This clonotype was obtained from a woman aged 18-35 years who had recovered from COVID-19. Material: PBMCs or T cells enriched from blood (not recorded which).

The CDR3 is CASSLREEPKNIQYF. The DNA for the CDR3 is TGTGCCAGCAGCCTCAGGGAGGAGCCCAAAAACATTCAGTACTTC. The V call is TRBV3-1 (or the pseudogene TRBV3-2), the J call TRBJ2-4, with a possible D match to TRBD2 (6 bases). Germline CDR1 reads LGHDT; CDR2 reads YNNKEL (reference sequence). The CDR3 covers 15 residues. V was trimmed by 4 bases and J by 2 bases, leaving 12 bases between them.